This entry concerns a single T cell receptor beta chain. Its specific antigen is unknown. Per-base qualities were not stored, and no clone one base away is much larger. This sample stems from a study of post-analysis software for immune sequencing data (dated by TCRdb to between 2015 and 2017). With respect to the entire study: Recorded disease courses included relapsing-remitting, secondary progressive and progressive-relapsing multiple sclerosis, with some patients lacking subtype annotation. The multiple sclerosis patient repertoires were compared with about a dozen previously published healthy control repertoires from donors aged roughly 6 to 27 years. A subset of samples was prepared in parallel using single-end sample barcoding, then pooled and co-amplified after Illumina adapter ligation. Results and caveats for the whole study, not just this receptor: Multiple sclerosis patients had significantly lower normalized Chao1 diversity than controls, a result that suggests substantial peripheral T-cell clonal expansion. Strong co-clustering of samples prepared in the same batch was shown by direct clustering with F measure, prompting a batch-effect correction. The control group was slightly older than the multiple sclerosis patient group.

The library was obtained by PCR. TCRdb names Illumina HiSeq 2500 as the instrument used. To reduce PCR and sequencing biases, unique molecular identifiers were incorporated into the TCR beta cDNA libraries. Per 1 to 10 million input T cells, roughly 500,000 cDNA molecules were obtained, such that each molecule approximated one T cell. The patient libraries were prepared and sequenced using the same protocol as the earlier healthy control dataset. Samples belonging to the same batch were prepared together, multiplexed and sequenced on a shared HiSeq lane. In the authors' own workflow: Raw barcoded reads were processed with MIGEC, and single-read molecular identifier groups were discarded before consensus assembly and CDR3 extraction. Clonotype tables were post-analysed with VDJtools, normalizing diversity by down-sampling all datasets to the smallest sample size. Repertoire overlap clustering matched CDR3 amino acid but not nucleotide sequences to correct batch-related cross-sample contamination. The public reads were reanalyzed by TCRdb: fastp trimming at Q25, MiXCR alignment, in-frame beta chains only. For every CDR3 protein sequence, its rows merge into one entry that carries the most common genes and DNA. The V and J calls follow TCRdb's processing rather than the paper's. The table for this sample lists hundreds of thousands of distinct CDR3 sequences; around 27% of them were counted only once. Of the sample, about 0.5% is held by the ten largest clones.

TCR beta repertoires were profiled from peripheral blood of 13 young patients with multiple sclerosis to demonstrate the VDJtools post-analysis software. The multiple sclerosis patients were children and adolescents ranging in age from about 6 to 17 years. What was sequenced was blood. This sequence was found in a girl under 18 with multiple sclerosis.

The nucleotide sequence is given as TGTGCCAGCAGTTACTCGACGGGTCTAGCGAGGTACGAGCAGTACTTC. It encodes CASSYSTGLARYEQYF. The chain was built from TRBV6-5 and TRBJ2-4; a weak D assignment points to TRBD2 (6 bases agree). The J call is in doubt because the DNA end fits TRBJ2-7 better. The CDR3 runs 16 residues from the cysteine to the phenylalanine. Only the CDR3 portion is preserved as DNA: 48 bases, with reading frame beginning at the first base. In the germline V gene, CDR1 corresponds to MNHEY and CDR2 to SVGAGI.